This section outlines one T cell receptor beta chain sequence together with its context. CDR3 length: 14 amino acids. Germline V gene lookup returns CDR1 SGHAT and CDR2 FQNNGV. V shed 5 bases and J shed 6 bases, with 17 bases lying between them. The sample comes from a study of T cell changes during pregnancy in multiple sclerosis. Some clones are missing from TCRdb's copy, which holds only in-frame ones; the method was immunoSEQ multiplex PCR. This table has 46,000 or so clones, 80% to 95% appearing once. The rearrangement joins TRBV11-2 to TRBJ2-7, with D maybe TRBD2 (6 bases). Sequenced here: CD8+ T cells from peripheral blood mononuclear cells, sampled after pregnancy. This receptor was taken from a female donor with multiple sclerosis, enrolled in a pregnancy study. CDR3 sequence (DNA): TGTGCCAGCAGCCCAACCGGGGGACTGCTCGAGCAGTACTTC. It codes for CASSPTGGLLEQYF.